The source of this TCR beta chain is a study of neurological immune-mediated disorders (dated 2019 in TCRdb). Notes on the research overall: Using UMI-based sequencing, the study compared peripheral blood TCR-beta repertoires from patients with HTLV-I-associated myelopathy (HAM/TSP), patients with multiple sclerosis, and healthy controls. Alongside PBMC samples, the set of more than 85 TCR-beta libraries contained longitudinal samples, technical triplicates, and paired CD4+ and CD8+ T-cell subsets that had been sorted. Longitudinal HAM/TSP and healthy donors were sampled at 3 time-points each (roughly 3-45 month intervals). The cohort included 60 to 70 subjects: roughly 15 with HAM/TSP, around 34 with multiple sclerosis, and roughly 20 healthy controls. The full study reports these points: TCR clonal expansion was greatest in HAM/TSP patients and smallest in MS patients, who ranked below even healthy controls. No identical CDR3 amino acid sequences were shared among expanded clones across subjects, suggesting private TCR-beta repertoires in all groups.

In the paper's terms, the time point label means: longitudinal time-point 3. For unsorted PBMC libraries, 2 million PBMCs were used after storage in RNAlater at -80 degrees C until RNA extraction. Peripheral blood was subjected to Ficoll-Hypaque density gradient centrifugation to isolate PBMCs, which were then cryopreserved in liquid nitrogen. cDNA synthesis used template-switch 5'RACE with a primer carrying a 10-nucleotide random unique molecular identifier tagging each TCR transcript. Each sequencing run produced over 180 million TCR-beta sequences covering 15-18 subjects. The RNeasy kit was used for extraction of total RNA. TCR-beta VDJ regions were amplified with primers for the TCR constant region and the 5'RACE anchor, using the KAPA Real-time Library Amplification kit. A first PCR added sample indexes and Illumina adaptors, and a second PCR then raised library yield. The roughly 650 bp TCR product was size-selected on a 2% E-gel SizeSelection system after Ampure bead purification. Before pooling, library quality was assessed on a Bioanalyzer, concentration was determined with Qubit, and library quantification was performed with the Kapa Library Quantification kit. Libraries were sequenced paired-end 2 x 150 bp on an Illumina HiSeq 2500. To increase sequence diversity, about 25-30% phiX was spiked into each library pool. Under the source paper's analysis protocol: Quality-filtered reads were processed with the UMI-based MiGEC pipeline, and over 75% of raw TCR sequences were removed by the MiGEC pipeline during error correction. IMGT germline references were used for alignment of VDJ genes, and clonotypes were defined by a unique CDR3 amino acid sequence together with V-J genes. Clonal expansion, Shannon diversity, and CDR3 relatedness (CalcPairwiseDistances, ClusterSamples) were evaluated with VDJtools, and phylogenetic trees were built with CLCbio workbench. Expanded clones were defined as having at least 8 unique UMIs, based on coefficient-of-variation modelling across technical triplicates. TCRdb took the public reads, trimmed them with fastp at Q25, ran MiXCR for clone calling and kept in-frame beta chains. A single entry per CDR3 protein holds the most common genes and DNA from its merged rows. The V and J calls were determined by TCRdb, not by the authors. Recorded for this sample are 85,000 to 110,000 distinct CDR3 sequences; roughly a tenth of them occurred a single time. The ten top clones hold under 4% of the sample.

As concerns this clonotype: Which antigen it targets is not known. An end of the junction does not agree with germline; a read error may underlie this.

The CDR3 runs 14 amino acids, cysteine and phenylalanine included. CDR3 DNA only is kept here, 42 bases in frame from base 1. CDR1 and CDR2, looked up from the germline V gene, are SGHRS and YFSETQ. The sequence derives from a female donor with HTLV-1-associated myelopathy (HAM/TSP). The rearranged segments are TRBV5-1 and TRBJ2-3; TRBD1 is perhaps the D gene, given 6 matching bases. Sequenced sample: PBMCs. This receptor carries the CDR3 CASSKTGSTDTQYF. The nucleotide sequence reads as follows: TGCGCCAGCAGCAAGACAGGTAGCACAGATACACAGTATTTT.